A single sample gave rise to the 9 T cell receptor beta chains below, sequenced in a study of T cell repertoires in cytomegalovirus infection. TCRdb re-derived calls from the reads in MiXCR, one entry per CDR3 protein. The sample consists of around 210,000 distinct CDR3 sequences, 6.5% of them appearing once. The sequencing input was PBMCs. These receptors were obtained from a human donor in good health (CMV status not recorded). Some clones in this sample may be carry-over from other donors' samples.

This clonotype has at least ten counts. This chain joins TRBV11-2 and TRBJ1-1, with D uncertain. The CDR3 has 14 residues. The V and J ends lost 3 bases and 0 bases respectively, with 8 bases between them. Germline V gene lookup returns CDR1 SGHAT and CDR2 FQNNGV. CDR3 loop: CASSFSRVNTEAFF. The CDR3 nucleotides are TGTGCCAGCAGCTTTTCAAGGGTGAACACTGAAGCTTTCTTT.

The rearrangement uses TRBV28 and TRBJ2-5; possibly TRBD1 for D (6 bases). The CDR3 spans 14 residues. Germline lookup yields CDR1 MDHEN and CDR2 SYDVKM. The V gene lost 4 bases and the J gene lost 2 bases, with 11 bases spanning the gap. CDR3 nucleotide sequence: TGTGCCAGCAGTTCTCCCGACAGGCAAGAGACCCAGTACTTC. Protein: CASSSPDRQETQYF.

This clonotype was counted many times. The chain is built from TRBV7-2 and TRBJ1-1; D perhaps matches TRBD1 (5 bases). Germline loops: CDR1 SGHTA, CDR2 FQGNSA. Trimming took off 2 bases at V and 4 bases at J, with 11 bases between the two ends. The CDR3 totals 14 residues. Here the CDR3 DNA reads TGTGCCAGCAGCTTAATTGCAGGGAGCACTGAAGCTTTCTTT. The encoded protein is CASSLIAGSTEAFF. The full variable domain, rest sourced from reference TRBV7-2 and TRBJ1-1, is GAGVSQSPSNKVTEKGKDVELRCDPISGHTALYWYRQSLGQGLEFLIYFQGNSAPDKSGLPSDRFSAERTGGSVSTLTIQRTQQEDSAVYLCASSLIAGSTEAFFGQGTRLTVV.

This clonotype was detected ten times or more. J is TRBJ1-1 and V is TRBV20-1, with D perhaps TRBD1 (6 bases). The length of the CDR3 is 13 residues. V lost 5 bases and J lost 0, with 10 bases in between. Germline V lookup: CDR1 DFQATT, CDR2 SNEGSKA (reference sequence). In DNA, the CDR3 is TGCAGTGCTTCTCGGACAGTGAACACTGAAGCTTTCTTT. This encodes CSASRTVNTEAFF.

This clonotype was seen at least ten times. The rearrangement uses TRBV6-2 or TRBV6-3 and TRBJ2-3; TRBD2 matches 13 bases. Germline CDR1 is MNHEY and CDR2 is SVGEGT. CDR3 length: 17 residues. V shed 5 bases, J shed 6 bases, and the junction held 11 bases outside the gene matches. Here the CDR3 reads CASSRPGLAGMPDTQYF. The CDR3 DNA follows: TGTGCCAGCAGTCGACCGGGACTAGCGGGGATGCCGGATACGCAGTATTTT.

At least ten counts were recorded for this clonotype. V is TRBV28 and J is TRBJ1-6, with D unresolved. In germline, CDR1 is MDHEN, CDR2 SYDVKM. The CDR3 spans 12 residues. Trimming cost V 6 bases and J 8 bases, with 8 bases left between them. The CDR3 DNA is TGTGCCAGCAGCGAAGGCTATTCACCCCTCCACTTT. Translation gives CASSEGYSPLHF.

This clonotype has a count of ten or more. V usage is TRBV15 and J usage is TRBJ2-3; D gene ambiguous. V was shortened by 0 bases and J by 6 bases, with 4 bases between the two germline ends. The V gene's germline CDR1 is LNHNV and CDR2 YYDKDF (reference sequence). The CDR3 is 12 residues long. The CDR3 is CATSREGDTQYF. Here the CDR3 DNA reads TGTGCCACCAGCAGAGAAGGGGATACGCAGTATTTT.

The chain joins TRBV12-3 or TRBV12-4 to TRBJ1-2; 7 bases align to TRBD1. The CDR3 consists of 13 residues. The trim removed 7 bases at V and 0 bases at J, leaving 2 bases unmatched. Here the CDR3 DNA reads TGTGCCAGCACGACAGGGACTAACTATGGCTACACCTTC. Amino acid sequence: CASTTGTNYGYTF.

This clonotype occurred a few times. The chain couples TRBV20-1 to TRBJ1-1; no firm D call. Germline V gene sequence: CDR1 DFQATT, CDR2 SNEGSKA (reference sequence). The length of the CDR3 is 13 residues. Trimming took 0 bases from V and 3 from J, leaving 8 bases between them. The CDR3 nucleotides are TGCAGTGCTAGAGATGCCAGGTACACTGAAGCTTTCTTT. This codes for CSARDARYTEAFF.